Shown below are 12 T cell receptor beta chains from a single sample sequenced in a study of T cell changes during pregnancy in multiple sclerosis. Some clones are missing from TCRdb's copy, which holds only in-frame ones; the method was immunoSEQ multiplex PCR. Of fewer than 50,000 clones in the sample, about 92% were seen once. The material was CD8+ T cells from peripheral blood mononuclear cells, obtained in the third trimester of pregnancy. The source of these receptors is a female donor with multiple sclerosis, enrolled in a pregnancy study.

This chain joins TRBV27 and TRBJ2-7; perhaps TRBD1 as D (5 bases). This CDR3 region has 14 residues. The V and J ends lost 0 bases and 7 bases respectively, with 13 bases between them. From germline, CDR1 is MNHEY and CDR2 SMNVEV (reference sequence). CDR3 DNA: TGTGCCAGCAGTTTATCGTTACAGGTGGGAGAGCAGTACTTC. It specifies CASSLSLQVGEQYF.

The chain joins TRBV5-1 to TRBJ2-2; a possible D gene is TRBD1 (6 bases). CDR1 and CDR2 (germline): SGHRS, YFSETQ. This CDR3 is 13 amino acids long. The V gene lost 6 bases and the J gene lost 3 bases, with 9 bases spanning the gap. DNA for the CDR3: TGCGCCAGCAAGGCAGGGGACACCGGGGAGCTGTTTTTT. This translates into CASKAGDTGELFF. Full variable domain (rest looked up from reference TRBV5-1 and TRBJ2-2): KAGVTQTPRYLIKTRGQQVTLSCSPISGHRSVSWYQQTPGQGLQFLFEYFSETQRNKGNFPGRFSGRQFSNSRSEMNVSTLELGDSALYLCASKAGDTGELFFGEGSRLTVL.

The sample holds a few counts of this clone. J is TRBJ2-3 and V is TRBV9; 8 nucleotides line up with TRBD2. Germline V gene data show CDR1 as SGDLS and CDR2 as YYNGEE. V shed 0 bases and J 2 bases; nucleotides not matched to a gene: 8. The CDR3 is 17 residues long. The CDR3 nucleotides read TGTGCCAGCAGCGTAGTGGCCGGGAGGGGTCTCACAGATACGCAGTATTTT. It codes for CASSVVAGRGLTDTQYF.

This clone came up a few times. V and J are TRBV27 and TRBJ1-1; D uncertain. Germline values: CDR1 MNHEY, CDR2 SMNVEV (reference sequence). Trimming left V 4 bases short and J 0 bases short, with 9 bases between. The CDR3 totals 14 residues. This chain's CDR3 is CASSSPTLNTEAFF. For the CDR3, the DNA is TGTGCCAGCAGTTCTCCGACATTGAACACTGAAGCTTTCTTT.

The chain carries TRBV4-1 and TRBJ1-1; 10 bases are a match to TRBD1. The CDR3 totals 15 residues. With 2 bases clipped from V and 3 bases from J, the junction kept 3 bases outside the gene matches. CDR1 and CDR2 (germline): MGHRA, YSYEKL. In DNA form, the CDR3 reads TGCGCCAGCAGCCAAACGGACAGGGGGGACACTGAAGCTTTCTTT. Protein sequence: CASSQTDRGDTEAFF.

The gene calls are TRBV4-2 and TRBJ2-3, with 7 positions matching TRBD2. V lost 1 base to trimming and J lost 4 bases; unmatched junction nucleotides: 5. CDR1 is LGHNA, CDR2 YNFKEQ, per germline. The CDR3 spans 15 residues. CDR3 DNA: TGTGCCAGCAGCCAAGCGGCGGGAGAGGCAGATACGCAGTATTTT. This encodes CASSQAAGEADTQYF.

The rearrangement links TRBV9 to TRBJ2-1; 11 bases match TRBD2. The CDR3 extends over 17 amino acids. Germline V CDR1 and CDR2: SGDLS, YYNGEE. The V and J ends lost 3 bases and 0 bases, in that order; junction bases with no gene match: 5. CDR3 DNA: TGTGCCAGCAGCGGACTAGCGGGACGGAGCTCCTACAATGAGCAGTTCTTC. It specifies CASSGLAGRSSYNEQFF.

The chain has TRBV19 and TRBJ1-3, with 7 bases identical to TRBD1. Trimming at V came to 6 bases and at J to 4 bases, leaving 6 bases not matched to a gene. The germline V gene encodes CDR1 LNHDA and CDR2 SQIVND (reference sequence). This CDR3 has 14 residues. Written as DNA, the CDR3 is TGTGCCAGTAGACCGACAGGGACCGGAAACACCATATATTTT. Amino acids: CASRPTGTGNTIYF.

The chain recombines TRBV6-1 with TRBJ1-5; 7 bases line up with TRBD1. Germline CDR1 MNHNS, CDR2 SASEGT. The ends lost 2 bases at V and 0 bases at J; junction bases unmatched: 10. CDR3 length equals 18 residues. CDR3 sequence: CASSEPGTESYSNQPQHF. Here the CDR3 DNA reads TGTGCCAGCAGTGAACCCGGGACAGAGTCTTATAGCAATCAGCCCCAGCATTTT.

This clone appeared once. This chain joins TRBV4-3 and TRBJ1-2, with no clear D. The ends were cut back, 2 bases at V and 5 bases at J, with 15 bases in the middle. The germline V gene encodes CDR1 LGHNA and CDR2 YSLEER. CDR3 size: 15 residues. The CDR3 nucleotides read TGCGCCAGCAGCCAAAGGTCATTGACGGGGTATGGCTACACCTTC. Translating it yields CASSQRSLTGYGYTF.

Here the CDR3 reads CASSGGTVNTEAFF. The CDR3 bases are TGTGCCAGCAGCGGCGGGACAGTAAACACTGAAGCTTTCTTT. The chain carries TRBV13 and TRBJ1-1; TRBD1 matches at 7 bases. This CDR3 is built from 14 residues. V lost 5 bases, J lost 2 bases, and 5 bases stayed unmatched. The germline V gene encodes CDR1 PRHDT and CDR2 FYEKMQ (reference sequence).

This clone appeared once. The V gene is TRBV5-1, the J gene TRBJ2-5, with 10 bases aligning to TRBD2. CDR3 length: 16 amino acids. CDR1 SGHRS and CDR2 YFSETQ come from the germline V gene. Unmatched junction bases numbered 8, after V lost 1 base and J lost 5 bases. CDR3 nucleotide sequence: TGCGCCAGCAGCTTGCGATTAGCGGGAGGTTCGGAGACCCAGTACTTC. Protein product: CASSLRLAGGSETQYF.